This T cell receptor beta chain is drawn from a study of shared clonotypes between healthy human individuals. For each subset, genomic DNA was distributed in equal portions over several immunoSEQ plates. Spread over ten immunoSEQ deep assay plates, unsorted PBMC DNA underwent sequencing. The data were produced by immunoSEQ multiplex PCR, yet TCRdb's version contains in-frame clones alone and is incomplete. The sample records about 480,000 clones, 75% to 80% being singletons. Study-level points and caveats: Sampling covered nothing but blood. Tissue TCR repertoires likely differ from those found in blood.

As to this clone: Its antigen is undetermined.

CDR1 is SGHAT, CDR2 FQNNGV, per germline. The CDR3 is 14 amino acids. The junction had 8 bases not matched to a gene; V was cut back by 10 bases and J by 5 bases. The donor population consisted of healthy HIV-negative adults with no recent acute infections or vaccinations. The sequencing sample was made of PBMCs. The TCR originated in a woman aged 40 to 50 in good health. Some clones in this sample may be carry-over from other donors' samples. This chain uses TRBV11-2 with TRBJ2-2; 9 bases are shared with TRBD2. The CDR3 DNA reads TGTGCCACCGCCGGGACTAGCCGAACCGGGGAGCTGTTTTTT. It specifies CATAGTSRTGELFF.